Sequencing of this TCR beta chain was carried out in a study of T cell responses to AZD1222 COVID-19 vaccine. Some clones are missing from TCRdb's copy, which holds only in-frame ones; the method was immunoSEQ multiplex PCR. The sample gives some 100,000 clones, 80% to 95% of which show up once; about 1.8% is in the top ten. The CDR3 has 15 amino acids. The germline V and J ends were trimmed by 3 bases and 4 bases, with 13 bases remaining between them. The germline V gene encodes CDR1 LNHDA and CDR2 SQIVND (reference sequence). This clone has a handful of counts. The gene calls are TRBV19 and TRBJ2-1, with D possibly being TRBD2 (5 bases). The origin of this receptor is an adult in good health. Sequencing was performed on peripheral blood, taken on day 0 of AZD1222 vaccination. CDR3 coding DNA: TGTGCCAGTAGTATTCTTTCGGCGGGTTACAATGAGCAGTTCTTC. Protein: CASSILSAGYNEQFF.